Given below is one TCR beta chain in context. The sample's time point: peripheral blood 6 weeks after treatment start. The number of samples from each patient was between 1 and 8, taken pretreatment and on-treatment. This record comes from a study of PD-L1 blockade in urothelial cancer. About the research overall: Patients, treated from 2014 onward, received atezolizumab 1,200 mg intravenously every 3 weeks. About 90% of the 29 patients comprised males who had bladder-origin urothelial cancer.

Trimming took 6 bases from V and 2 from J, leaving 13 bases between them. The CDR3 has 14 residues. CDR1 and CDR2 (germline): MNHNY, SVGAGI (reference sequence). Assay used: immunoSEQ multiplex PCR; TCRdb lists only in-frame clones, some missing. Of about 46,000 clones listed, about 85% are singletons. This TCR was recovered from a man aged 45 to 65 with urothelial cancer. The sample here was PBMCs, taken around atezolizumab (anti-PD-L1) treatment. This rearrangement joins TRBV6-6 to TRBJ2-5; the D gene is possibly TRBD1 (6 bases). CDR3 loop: CASRKQGWQETQYF. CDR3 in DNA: TGTGCCAGCAGAAAACAGGGCTGGCAAGAGACCCAGTACTTC.